The 21 T cell receptor beta chains below come from one sample, sequenced in a study of blood T cell repertoires in COVID-19 (dated by TCRdb to the early 2020s). Libraries were made using the immunoSEQ multiplex PCR assay. This immuneACCESS table, as held by TCRdb, lists in-frame sequences with V and J called but not all clones. Of the missing ones, under half trace to an unresolved V gene in checked studies; the others have no known cause. Counted in this sample were approximately 180,000 clones; 70% to 85% of them appeared once. The ten top clones hold around 5.2% of the sample. Sample: PBMCs or T cells enriched from blood (not recorded which). All receptors come from a woman aged 55-69 years with acute COVID-19.

Regarding this clone: The junction and the germline gene differ at one end; a read error may be behind it. The gene calls are TRBV7-2 and TRBJ1-2; 7 bases line up with TRBD1. This CDR3 is built from 15 residues. The germline V gene encodes CDR1 SGHTA and CDR2 FQGNSA. The CDR3 is CASSVAPTGMYGYTF. The CDR3 bases are TGTGCCAGCAGCGTAGCTCCGACAGGGATGTATGGCTACACCTTC.

The count of this clone is one. V usage is TRBV12-3 or TRBV12-4 and J usage is TRBJ1-2; a possible D gene is TRBD1 (6 bases). The CDR3 spans 12 residues. V was trimmed by 5 bases and J by 3 bases, leaving 7 bases between them. The CDR3 spells CASSPGDYGYTF. CDR3 DNA: TGTGCCAGCAGTCCAGGGGACTATGGCTACACCTTC.

V gene TRBV7-9 combines with J gene TRBJ1-1; D is perhaps TRBD1 (5 bases). V lost 2 bases and J lost 0, with 7 bases in between. This CDR3 spans 14 amino acids. Germline-derived CDR1 and CDR2 are SEHNR and FQNEAQ (reference sequence). The CDR3 DNA reads TGTGCCAGCAGCTTAACAGGCGTGAACACTGAAGCTTTCTTT. Translated, it gives CASSLTGVNTEAFF.

This clone was seen more than once but under ten times. The V and J genes are TRBV4-2 and TRBJ1-1, with a weak D call TRBD1 (6 bases). Trimming pared 0 bases from V and 3 bases from J, leaving 8 bases between. The germline V gene has CDR1 LGHNA and CDR2 YNFKEQ. The CDR3 is 14 amino acids. The CDR3 reads CASSQDRQDTEAFF. CDR3 nucleotides: TGTGCCAGCAGCCAAGATCGACAGGACACTGAAGCTTTCTTT.

The CDR3 region is CASSLGRTINTGELFF. As DNA, the CDR3 is TGTGCCAGCAGCCTGGGGCGGACTATAAACACCGGGGAGCTGTTTTTT. This rearrangement joins TRBV7-7 to TRBJ2-2; D perhaps matches TRBD2 (6 bases). The V gene's germline CDR1 is SSHAT and CDR2 FNYEAQ (reference sequence). The CDR3 is 16 amino acids. V was shortened by 5 bases and J by 2 bases, with 15 bases between the two germline ends.

V usage is TRBV19 and J usage is TRBJ1-5; 7 nucleotides line up with TRBD1. V dropped 0 bases and J dropped 2; count of bases not matched to a gene: 7. The CDR3 totals 17 residues. Germline assignment: CDR1 LNHDA and CDR2 SQIVND (reference sequence). Here the CDR3 DNA reads TGTGCCAGTAGTATAGATTCCCACAGGGGAGGCAATCAGCCCCAGCATTTT. It specifies CASSIDSHRGGNQPQHF.

This clone was found a few times. This CDR3 reads CASRIRTGGMAGGPTDTQYF. CDR3 in DNA: TGTGCCAGCAGAATTAGGACAGGGGGTATGGCGGGAGGGCCGACAGATACGCAGTATTTT. The J gene is TRBJ2-3, the V gene TRBV28, with D possibly matching TRBD1 (10 bases). V lost 6 bases to trimming and J lost 3 bases, with 31 bases between them. The germline gives CDR1 MDHEN, CDR2 SYDVKM. The CDR3 sequence is 20 residues long. Full variable domain (remainder filled in from reference TRBV28 and TRBJ2-3): DVKVTQSSRYLVKRTGEKVFLECVQDMDHENMFWYRQDPGLGLRLIYFSYDVKMKEKGDIPEGYSVSREKKERFSLILESASTNQTSMYLCASRIRTGGMAGGPTDTQYFGPGTRLTVL.

This chain uses TRBV7-2 with TRBJ1-4; no reliable D call. With 1 base removed from V and 4 bases from J, the gap between germline ends came to 4 bases. Germline loops: CDR1 SGHTA, CDR2 FQGNSA. The CDR3 totals 13 residues. In DNA form, the CDR3 reads TGTGCCAGCAGCTTAGACGGTAATGAAAAACTGTTTTTT. Amino acid sequence: CASSLDGNEKLFF. Filled out from reference TRBV7-2 and TRBJ1-4, the complete variable domain reads GAGVSQSPSNKVTEKGKDVELRCDPISGHTALYWYRQSLGQGLEFLIYFQGNSAPDKSGLPSDRFSAERTGGSVSTLTIQRTQQEDSAVYLCASSLDGNEKLFFGSGTQLSVL.

The rearrangement links TRBV6-5 to TRBJ1-2; TRBD1 might be the D (6 bases). V lost 2 bases and J 7 bases, leaving 14 bases between the germline ends. CDR1 MNHEY and CDR2 SVGAGI come from the germline V gene. The CDR3 contains 14 residues. The CDR3 DNA is TGTGCCAGCAGTTACGGGAGGGGGGAGAGTGGCTACACCTTC. Translated: CASSYGRGESGYTF.

This chain uses TRBV7-9 with TRBJ1-5; weak D call: TRBD1 (5 bases). The germline V gene encodes CDR1 SEHNR and CDR2 FQNEAQ (reference sequence). The CDR3 has 12 amino acids. The germline V and J ends were trimmed by 2 bases and 11 bases, with 10 bases remaining between them. CDR3 nucleotides: TGTGCCAGCAGCTTAAGGGACTCCACCCAGCATTTT. This codes for CASSLRDSTQHF. Full variable domain (remainder filled in from reference TRBV7-9 and TRBJ1-5): DTGVSQNPRHKITKRGQNVTFRCDPISEHNRLYWYRQTLGQGPEFLTYFQNEAQLEKSRLLSDRFSAERPKGSFSTLEIQRTEQGDSAMYLCASSLRDSTQHFGDGTRLSIL.

This clone was seen once. The chain employs TRBV7-8 and TRBJ1-1, with D perhaps TRBD1 (5 bases). CDR3 length: 16 amino acids. V was cut by 0 bases and J by 4 bases, with 15 bases left in between. Germline assignment: CDR1 SGHVS and CDR2 FQNEAQ. The CDR3 loop is CASSLAPQTVGTEAFF. Here the CDR3 DNA reads TGTGCCAGCAGCTTAGCGCCCCAGACAGTTGGCACTGAAGCTTTCTTT.

This clone was detected only a few times. The chain employs TRBV27 and TRBJ1-1, with a tentative D call TRBD1 (5 bases). The CDR3 totals 14 residues. Between the trimmed V and J ends, which lost 2 bases and 3 bases, there was a span of 10 bases. Looked up from germline, CDR1 is MNHEY and CDR2 is SMNVEV (reference sequence). CDR3 amino acids: CASSLTGGDTEAFF. The DNA of the CDR3 is TGTGCCAGCAGTTTAACGGGAGGGGACACTGAAGCTTTCTTT.

The gene calls are TRBV28 and TRBJ1-2; D is uncertain. Germline-derived CDR1 and CDR2 are MDHEN and SYDVKM. The CDR3 length is 13 residues. V gave up 9 bases and J gave up 8 bases, with 19 bases separating them. The CDR3 loop reads CASRLYGLGGYTF. Written as DNA, the CDR3 is TGTGCCAGTCGATTATACGGGTTAGGCGGCTACACCTTC.

The chain employs TRBV5-6 and TRBJ1-1, with D unclear. Germline values: CDR1 SGHDT, CDR2 YYEEEE. The CDR3 covers 13 residues. V was shortened by 3 bases and J by 6 bases, with 12 bases between the two germline ends. The CDR3 spells CASSSTWEAEAFF. DNA for the CDR3: TGTGCCAGCAGCTCGACCTGGGAGGCTGAAGCTTTCTTT.

The chain uses TRBV5-1 and TRBJ2-1; 10 bases fit TRBD2. V dropped 1 base and J dropped 1; count of bases not matched to a gene: 2. Germline CDR1 SGHRS, CDR2 YFSETQ. The length of the CDR3 is 16 residues. CDR3 region: CASSLPSGSSYNEQFF. In DNA form, the CDR3 reads TGCGCCAGCAGCTTGCCTAGCGGGAGTTCCTACAATGAGCAGTTCTTC. Full variable domain (rest looked up from reference TRBV5-1 and TRBJ2-1): KAGVTQTPRYLIKTRGQQVTLSCSPISGHRSVSWYQQTPGQGLQFLFEYFSETQRNKGNFPGRFSGRQFSNSRSEMNVSTLELGDSALYLCASSLPSGSSYNEQFFGPGTRLTVL.

This chain joins TRBV5-4 and TRBJ2-7, with D maybe TRBD1 (5 bases). Trimming removed 4 bases at V and 2 bases at J, with 10 bases between. Germline values: CDR1 SGHNT, CDR2 YYREEE (reference sequence). CDR3 length: 13 residues. DNA of the CDR3: TGTGCCAGCAGCCGTACAGGAGCCTACGAGCAGTACTTC. Translating it yields CASSRTGAYEQYF.

The chain carries TRBV7-9 and TRBJ2-2; 11 nucleotides line up with TRBD1. This CDR3 is built from 16 residues. Per germline, CDR1 SEHNR and CDR2 FQNEAQ (reference sequence). V trimming: 5 bases; J trimming: 5 bases; junction bases outside the gene matches: 7. CDR3 amino acids: CASSPRGQGETGELFF. The CDR3 DNA reads TGTGCCAGCAGCCCTCGGGGACAGGGGGAGACCGGGGAGCTGTTTTTT.

The rearrangement joins TRBV5-4 to TRBJ1-2, with 7 bases that match TRBD1. This CDR3 spans 14 amino acids. CDR1 is SGHNT, CDR2 YYREEE, per germline (reference sequence). V was pared by 4 bases and J by 4 bases, with 7 bases of the junction left unmatched. The CDR3 DNA is TGTGCCAGCAGCCTCCAGGGGGGAATCTATGGCTACACCTTC. As protein: CASSLQGGIYGYTF.

The chain carries TRBV4-2 and TRBJ1-4, with 7 bases identical to TRBD1. Germline values: CDR1 LGHNA, CDR2 YNFKEQ. After removal of 3 bases from V and 7 bases from J, the junction contained 8 bases not matched to a gene. The CDR3 length is 15 residues. DNA of the CDR3: TGTGCCAGCAGCCAGCCCGGGACAGAAGGTGAAAAACTGTTTTTT. Its protein product is CASSQPGTEGEKLFF.

The count of this clone is one. The genes are TRBV5-1 and TRBJ1-2; D is ambiguous. The CDR3 runs 13 residues. Trimming cost V 5 bases and J 6 bases, with 14 bases left between them. CDR1 is SGHRS, CDR2 YFSETQ, per germline. CDR3 coding DNA: TGCGCCAGCAGACGTGACGCCGGGGATGGCTACACCTTC. Amino acids: CASRRDAGDGYTF.

The chain couples TRBV12-3 or TRBV12-4 to TRBJ2-7; 10 bases align to TRBD1. Trimming took 5 bases from V and 3 from J; bases not matched to a gene: 1. The CDR3 totals 13 residues. In DNA, the CDR3 is TGTGCCAGCAGTCGGACAGGGGGCTACGAGCAGTACTTC. It specifies CASSRTGGYEQYF.